Following are 24 T cell receptor beta chains from one sample sequenced in a study of control samples from healthy donors and cancer patients. This table comes from immunoSEQ multiplex PCR, and its TCRdb copy is limited to in-frame clones, with some not included. The data show 150,000 to 180,000 clones, 93% seen once. Input material: blood. The receptor source for this set is a man between 50 and 59 years old in good health.

The J gene is TRBJ2-7, the V gene TRBV7-2, with TRBD2 matching over 8 bases. From germline, CDR1 is SGHTA and CDR2 FQGNSA. CDR3 length: 15 amino acids. Trimming took 5 bases from V and 3 from J; bases not matched to a gene: 9. In DNA, the CDR3 is TGTGCCAGCAGCCCCGGAGGTAGCGGGGACTACGAGCAGTACTTC. Translated: CASSPGGSGDYEQYF. Together with reference TRBV7-2 and TRBJ2-7, the CDR3 gives the full variable domain: GAGVSQSPSNKVTEKGKDVELRCDPISGHTALYWYRQSLGQGLEFLIYFQGNSAPDKSGLPSDRFSAERTGGSVSTLTIQRTQQEDSAVYLCASSPGGSGDYEQYFGPGTRLTVT.

The chain recombines TRBV7-9 with TRBJ1-5; tentatively, D is TRBD1 (6 bases). The germline V gene has CDR1 SEHNR and CDR2 FQNEAQ (reference sequence). V dropped 5 bases and J dropped 4 bases, with 15 bases sitting between them. The CDR3 runs to 15 residues. The CDR3 loop is CASSAGGLGNQPQHF. Here the CDR3 DNA reads TGTGCCAGCAGCGCGGGGGGGCTTGGAAATCAGCCCCAGCATTTT.

The chain recombines TRBV11-3 with TRBJ2-1; 13 nucleotides match TRBD2. Germline V CDR1 and CDR2: SGHNT, YENEEA. This CDR3 has 17 residues. After removal of 4 bases from V and 5 bases from J, the junction contained 8 bases not matched to a gene. CDR3 nucleotides: TGTGCCAGCAGCTCGACCCCGGGACTAGCGGGAAACAATGAGCAGTTCTTC. Translation gives CASSSTPGLAGNNEQFF.

This clone has a single count. The CDR3 here is CASARLAQNNEQFF. DNA of the CDR3: TGTGCCAGCGCCCGACTAGCGCAGAACAATGAGCAGTTCTTC. The chain combines TRBV7-9 with TRBJ2-1; 8 nucleotides match TRBD2. The CDR3 runs to 14 residues. The trim removed 8 bases at V and 5 bases at J, leaving 8 bases unmatched. Germline CDR1 SEHNR, CDR2 FQNEAQ (reference sequence).

The rearrangement joins TRBV9 to TRBJ1-2; no clear D gene. This CDR3 has 12 amino acids. The germline V and J ends were trimmed by 0 bases and 5 bases, with 5 bases remaining between them. The germline gives CDR1 SGDLS, CDR2 YYNGEE. DNA of the CDR3: TGTGCCAGCAGCGTAGGAGGATATGGCTACACCTTC. It translates to CASSVGGYGYTF.

Turning to this clone: The sample holds other DNA sequences that translate to the same CDR3. The chain uses TRBV14 and TRBJ1-1, with D possibly being TRBD1 (5 bases). Trimming pared 5 bases from V and 0 bases from J, leaving 7 bases between. The CDR3 extends over 13 amino acids. CDR1 and CDR2 (germline): SGHDN, FVKESK. Written as DNA, the CDR3 is TGTGCCAGCAGCTGGGGGGTGAACACTGAAGCTTTCTTT. Its protein is CASSWGVNTEAFF.

The rearrangement uses TRBV28 and TRBJ2-4; 8 bases align to TRBD1. The V gene's germline CDR1 is MDHEN and CDR2 SYDVKM. Trimming removed 4 bases from V and 0 bases from J; junction bases left unmatched: 5. The CDR3 runs to 16 residues. The CDR3 loop reads CASSWRTGLAKNIQYF. The CDR3 DNA sequence: TGTGCCAGCAGTTGGAGGACAGGGTTAGCCAAAAACATTCAGTACTTC.

This chain uses TRBV6-5 with TRBJ1-6; TRBD1 matches 9 bases. V shed 2 bases, J shed 10 bases, and the junction held 3 bases outside the gene matches. In germline, CDR1 is MNHEY, CDR2 SVGAGI. The CDR3 contains 14 residues. The CDR3 here is CASSYSTGGSPLHF. The CDR3, as DNA: TGTGCCAGCAGTTACAGCACAGGGGGCTCACCCCTCCACTTT.

The chain has TRBV5-1 and TRBJ2-5; TRBD2 agrees at 11 bases. The CDR3 is made up of 15 amino acids. After removal of 4 bases from V and 5 bases from J, the junction contained 7 bases not matched to a gene. The V gene's germline CDR1 is SGHRS and CDR2 YFSETQ. CDR3 in amino acids: CASSLELAGAETQYF. The DNA of the CDR3 is TGCGCCAGCAGCCTGGAACTAGCGGGAGCCGAGACCCAGTACTTC. Based on the CDR3 plus reference TRBV5-1 and TRBJ2-5, the full variable domain is KAGVTQTPRYLIKTRGQQVTLSCSPISGHRSVSWYQQTPGQGLQFLFEYFSETQRNKGNFPGRFSGRQFSNSRSEMNVSTLELGDSALYLCASSLELAGAETQYFGPGTRLLVL.

The chain links TRBV10-3 to TRBJ1-2; tentative D call: TRBD1 (5 bases). The germline V gene has CDR1 ENHRY and CDR2 SYGVKD. This CDR3 spans 13 amino acids. V shed 5 bases and J shed 3 bases, with 10 bases lying between them. The CDR3 DNA sequence: TGTGCCATCAGTTCCGGGGGGTACTATGGCTACACCTTC. This gives the protein CAISSGGYYGYTF.

The chain employs TRBV14 and TRBJ1-2, with D unresolved. CDR1 and CDR2 (germline): SGHDN, FVKESK. Deletions cut 1 base from V and 9 bases from J, with 12 bases between. The CDR3 totals 13 residues. CDR3 in DNA: TGTGCCAGCAGCCAAGTATCGTCGGTGCGCTACACCTTC. As protein: CASSQVSSVRYTF.

A remark on this clone: The sample contains more than one DNA sequence encoding this CDR3. The chain links TRBV5-1 to TRBJ1-2; D is perhaps TRBD1 (5 bases). V dropped 0 bases and J dropped 1 base, with 7 bases sitting between them. The CDR3 runs to 14 residues. Germline CDR1 and CDR2: SGHRS and YFSETQ. CDR3 sequence reads: CASSLGQGNYGYTF. The CDR3, as DNA: TGCGCCAGCAGCTTGGGTCAGGGTAACTATGGCTACACCTTC.

V and J are TRBV5-1 and TRBJ2-7; TRBD1 aligns across 10 bases. This CDR3 comprises 16 residues. Germline CDR1 reads SGHRS; CDR2 reads YFSETQ. The V segment lost 0 bases and the J segment 4 bases; nucleotides outside the gene matches: 7. This CDR3 reads CASSLEGTGVGYEQYF. CDR3 DNA sequence: TGCGCCAGCAGCTTGGAGGGGACAGGGGTCGGGTACGAGCAGTACTTC.

This chain uses TRBV6-5 with TRBJ2-7; possibly TRBD2 for D (6 bases). In germline, CDR1 is MNHEY, CDR2 SVGAGI. CDR3 length equals 13 residues. V dropped 6 bases and J dropped 4 bases, with 13 bases sitting between them. The CDR3 loop is CASSPGGKYEQYF. DNA of the CDR3: TGTGCCAGCAGCCCCGGGGGTAAATACGAGCAGTACTTC.

CDR3 DNA sequence: TGTGCCAGCAGCTTGGCAGGACAGGGACAGCCAGTCTATGGCTACACCTTC. The encoded protein is CASSLAGQGQPVYGYTF. This chain links TRBV5-5 with TRBJ1-2, with 8 bases fitting TRBD1. The CDR3 has 17 residues. V was pared by 0 bases and J by 4 bases, with 11 bases of the junction left unmatched. The germline gives CDR1 SGHKS, CDR2 YYEKEE (reference sequence).

The rearrangement uses TRBV11-2 and TRBJ2-1, with a possible D match to TRBD1 (6 bases). The germline gives CDR1 SGHAT, CDR2 FQNNGV. The CDR3 is 13 amino acids. With 5 bases removed from V and 8 bases from J, the gap between germline ends came to 13 bases. Here the CDR3 reads CASSQDSYHEQFF. The CDR3 region has the DNA TGTGCCAGCAGCCAGGACAGTTATCATGAGCAGTTCTTC.

The chain has TRBV5-6 and TRBJ2-1; 10 bases are shared with TRBD2. The germline gives CDR1 SGHDT, CDR2 YYEEEE. The length of the CDR3 is 15 residues. V was pared by 4 bases and J by 4 bases, with 5 bases of the junction left unmatched. DNA for the CDR3: TGTGCCAGCAGCCTAGCGGGAGTGCGATACAATGAGCAGTTCTTC. It encodes CASSLAGVRYNEQFF.

The gene calls are TRBV19 and TRBJ1-5, with D maybe TRBD1 (6 bases). This CDR3 contains 16 residues. Per germline, CDR1 LNHDA and CDR2 SQIVND (reference sequence). The V end lost 7 bases, the J end lost 6 bases, and 22 bases lay between the germline ends. The chain's CDR3 is CASKPGGGGYGQPQHF. The CDR3 nucleotides read TGTGCCAGTAAACCCGGAGGTGGGGGCTATGGTCAGCCCCAGCATTTT.

This chain joins TRBV6-1 and TRBJ2-7; D uncertain. This CDR3 contains 17 residues. The ends were cut back, 1 base at V and 3 bases at J, with 19 bases in the middle. Germline CDR1 MNHNS, CDR2 SASEGT. The CDR3 DNA follows: TGTGCCAGCAGTGAAGGGCCCCTAGGGTCCCTCATCTACGAGCAGTACTTC. Protein product: CASSEGPLGSLIYEQYF.

The gene calls are TRBV5-4 and TRBJ1-1; 7 nucleotides align to TRBD1. V gave up 3 bases and J gave up 0 bases; unmatched junction bases: 5. The germline gives CDR1 SGHNT, CDR2 YYREEE (reference sequence). The CDR3 loop spans 15 amino acids. The CDR3 DNA reads TGTGCCAGCAGCTCCAGGGGGTTATTGAACACTGAAGCTTTCTTT. Amino acids: CASSSRGLLNTEAFF.

The chain couples TRBV5-8 to TRBJ2-2; D not certain. The V gene's germline CDR1 is SGHTS and CDR2 YDEGEE. The V and J ends lost 3 bases and 7 bases respectively, with 10 bases between them. There are 13 residues in the CDR3. CDR3 nucleotide sequence: TGTGCCAGCAGCTCCCAGTACATCGGGGAGCTGTTTTTT. Translated: CASSSQYIGELFF.

V and J are TRBV19 and TRBJ2-4; D may be TRBD1 or TRBD2 (5 bases each). CDR3 length: 17 amino acids. Germline loops: CDR1 LNHDA, CDR2 SQIVND (reference sequence). V lost 7 bases and J lost 0, with 19 bases in between. The chain's CDR3 is CASMPEAGSVAKNIQYF. CDR3 coding DNA: TGTGCCAGTATGCCCGAAGCAGGGAGTGTAGCCAAAAACATTCAGTACTTC.

The chain is built from TRBV6-5 and TRBJ1-1; 11 nucleotides align to TRBD1. This CDR3 contains 16 residues. The germline gives CDR1 MNHEY, CDR2 SVGAGI. J lost 7 bases, V lost 4 bases, and 11 bases had no gene match. The DNA of the CDR3 is TGTGCCAGCAGTTCCCCCCGCCGGACAGGGGGCGGTGAAGCTTTCTTT. Translated: CASSSPRRTGGGEAFF.

V usage is TRBV28 and J usage is TRBJ2-7; TRBD2 aligns across 11 bases. V dropped 5 bases and J dropped 7; count of bases not matched to a gene: 7. There are 14 residues in the CDR3. CDR1 and CDR2 (germline): MDHEN, SYDVKM. As DNA, the CDR3 is TGTGCCAGCAGTCGCGGGACTAGCGGTTCTGAGCAGTACTTC. This sequence encodes CASSRGTSGSEQYF.